This passage covers 32 T cell receptor beta chains from one sample sequenced in a study of regulatory T cells in long-lasting Graves disease. Time point described: persistent/refractory GD, antithyroid drugs over 5 years with positive TRAb. Scientists built the TCR library using RNA that was extracted from PBMCs. Both iRepertoire HTBI primers and Arm-PCR of CDR3 regions were used to build the TCR beta libraries. TCRdb fed the multiplex PCR reads into MiXCR, producing one record per CDR3 protein. The sample has hundreds of thousands of distinct CDR3 sequences; around 21% are singletons. The input for sequencing was peripheral blood mononuclear cells (PBMCs), taken when the disease was refractory, from a patient treated with antithyroid drugs. The receptors originated from a female donor with Graves disease.

This clonotype was counted at least ten times. The gene calls are TRBV20-1 and TRBJ2-5; D is ambiguous. This CDR3 comprises 13 residues. Germline V gene sequence: CDR1 DFQATT, CDR2 SNEGSKA (reference sequence). V was clipped by 4 bases and J by 1 base, with 10 bases between them. This CDR3 reads CSAKGWRQETQYF. The CDR3 DNA follows: TGCAGTGCTAAAGGGTGGCGCCAAGAGACCCAGTACTTC.

This clonotype has just one count. The chain couples TRBV7-9 to TRBJ2-5; D might be TRBD1 (5 bases). In germline, CDR1 is SEHNR, CDR2 FQNEAQ (reference sequence). There are 17 residues in the CDR3. The V gene lost 5 bases and the J gene lost 5 bases, with 24 bases spanning the gap. The CDR3 spells CASSAPIRTIVIETQYF. In DNA, the CDR3 is TGTGCCAGCAGCGCACCCATCCGGACAATAGTGATCGAGACCCAGTACTTC.

The J gene is TRBJ2-5, the V gene TRBV11-2, with TRBD2 matching 9 bases. The germline V gene encodes CDR1 SGHAT and CDR2 FQNNGV. V lost 1 base to trimming and J lost 5 bases; unmatched junction nucleotides: 5. This CDR3 region has 15 residues. The CDR3 DNA reads TGTGCCAGCAGCTTAGGGCTAGCGGGATATGAGACCCAGTACTTC. Residues: CASSLGLAGYETQYF.

In this sample, this clonotype turned up many times. V usage is TRBV6-5 and J usage is TRBJ2-7; 8 bases match TRBD2. This CDR3 is built from 15 residues. Germline trimming cut 2 bases from V and 0 bases from J; bases unmatched to any gene: 3. CDR1 and CDR2 (germline): MNHEY, SVGAGI. The CDR3 sequence is CASSYGLAGSYEQYF. The CDR3 DNA reads as TGTGCCAGCAGTTACGGGCTAGCGGGCTCCTACGAGCAGTACTTC.

This clonotype occurred a few times. V is TRBV5-6 and J is TRBJ1-1; 8 bases agree with TRBD1. Germline V lookup: CDR1 SGHDT, CDR2 YYEEEE. Unmatched junction bases numbered 4, after V lost 2 bases and J lost 7 bases. The CDR3 contains 13 residues. In DNA, the CDR3 is TGTGCCAGCAGCTTACAGGGGGTGTTTGAAGCTTTCTTT. Its translation is CASSLQGVFEAFF. Full variable domain (remainder filled in from reference TRBV5-6 and TRBJ1-1): DAGVTQSPTHLIKTRGQQVTLRCSPKSGHDTVSWYQQALGQGPQFIFQYYEEEERQRGNFPDRFSGHQFPNYSSELNVNALLLGDSALYLCASSLQGVFEAFFGQGTRLTVV.

This clonotype was recorded many times. This chain joins TRBV2 and TRBJ1-1; 9 bases agree with TRBD1. Per the germline V gene, CDR1 is SNHLY and CDR2 is FYNNEI. V lost 8 bases to trimming and J lost 5 bases; unmatched junction nucleotides: 9. This CDR3 has 14 amino acids. Here the CDR3 reads CASAGGTGRTEAFF. The CDR3 coding sequence is TGTGCCAGCGCGGGAGGGACAGGGCGGACTGAAGCTTTCTTT. Based on the CDR3 plus reference TRBV2 and TRBJ1-1, the full variable domain is EPEVTQTPSHQVTQMGQEVILRCVPISNHLYFYWYRQILGQKVEFLVSFYNNEISEKSEIFDDQFSVERPDGSNFTLKIRSTKLEDSAMYFCASAGGTGRTEAFFGQGTRLTVV.

This clonotype was seen a handful of times. This chain links TRBV30 with TRBJ1-5; D is uncertain. V lost 3 bases and J lost 4, with 16 bases in between. Germline-derived CDR1 and CDR2 are GTSNPN and SVGIG (reference sequence). The CDR3 contains 15 residues. The CDR3 loop is CAWSQTGLGNQPQHF. CDR3 nucleotides: TGTGCCTGGAGCCAAACCGGGTTGGGGAATCAGCCCCAGCATTTT.

This clonotype was counted many times. This chain uses TRBV7-9 with TRBJ2-7, with D perhaps being TRBD1 or TRBD2 (5 bases each). CDR1 and CDR2 (germline): SEHNR, FQNEAQ (reference sequence). Between the trimmed V and J ends, which lost 2 bases and 2 bases, there was a span of 7 bases. This CDR3 comprises 13 residues. The chain's CDR3 is CASSLRDAYEQYF. In nucleotides, the CDR3 is TGTGCCAGCAGCTTACGGGACGCCTACGAGCAGTACTTC. The variable domain in full, with the rest retrieved from reference TRBV7-9 and TRBJ2-7, is DTGVSQNPRHKITKRGQNVTFRCDPISEHNRLYWYRQTLGQGPEFLTYFQNEAQLEKSRLLSDRFSAERPKGSFSTLEIQRTEQGDSAMYLCASSLRDAYEQYFGPGTRLTVT.

To note about this clonotype: A much bigger clone sits one base away, suggesting this may be a read error. This chain uses TRBV27 with TRBJ2-5, with TRBD2 as a possible D gene (7 bases). In germline, CDR1 is MNHEY, CDR2 SMNVEV (reference sequence). The CDR3 spans 17 residues. As DNA, the CDR3 is TGTGCCAGCAGTTTACGGGCGGGACAAAGGGGGGGAGAGGCCCAGTACTTC. It codes for CASSLRAGQRGGEAQYF.

This clonotype was counted many times. The rearrangement joins TRBV2 to TRBJ1-2; D is undetermined. V shed 3 bases and J shed 2 bases, with 16 bases lying between them. This CDR3 comprises 16 residues. In germline, CDR1 is SNHLY, CDR2 FYNNEI. Here the CDR3 DNA reads TGTGCCAGCAGTGACGGAGCCTTGTGGGCCAACTATGGCTACACCTTC. Translation gives CASSDGALWANYGYTF. Drawing the rest from reference TRBV2 and TRBJ1-2, the complete variable domain is EPEVTQTPSHQVTQMGQEVILRCVPISNHLYFYWYRQILGQKVEFLVSFYNNEISEKSEIFDDQFSVERPDGSNFTLKIRSTKLEDSAMYFCASSDGALWANYGYTFGSGTRLTVV.

The sample holds many counts of this clonotype. Written as DNA, the CDR3 is TGTGCCAGCATCTCCGGCACTGAAGCTTTCTTT. Translating gives CASISGTEAFF. The V call is TRBV28, the J call TRBJ1-1; D is unclear. Germline CDR1 MDHEN, CDR2 SYDVKM. The CDR3 spans 11 residues. V was cut by 7 bases and J by 4 bases, with 7 bases left in between. The entire variable domain, with the rest obtained from reference TRBV28 and TRBJ1-1, is as follows: DVKVTQSSRYLVKRTGEKVFLECVQDMDHENMFWYRQDPGLGLRLIYFSYDVKMKEKGDIPEGYSVSREKKERFSLILESASTNQTSMYLCASISGTEAFFGQGTRLTVV.

This clonotype has more than one count but fewer than ten. The genes are TRBV6-2 or TRBV6-3 and TRBJ1-1, with 9 positions matching TRBD1. V dropped 5 bases and J dropped 8; count of bases not matched to a gene: 3. CDR1 and CDR2 from the germline V gene are MNHEY and SVGEGT. The CDR3 loop spans 12 amino acids. CDR3 in amino acids: CASSTGGLEAFF. In DNA form, the CDR3 reads TGTGCCAGCAGTACAGGGGGCTTGGAAGCTTTCTTT.

This chain uses TRBV7-9 with TRBJ1-4; D possibly corresponds to TRBD1 (5 bases). The CDR3 sequence is 15 residues long. Deletions cut 5 bases from V and 7 bases from J, with 17 bases between. Germline V gives CDR1 SEHNR, CDR2 FQNEAQ (reference sequence). The CDR3 DNA is TGTGCCAGCAGCCCCGGACACACCTGGGGTGAAAAACTGTTTTTT. Amino acid sequence: CASSPGHTWGEKLFF.

This clonotype was seen a few times. The V gene is TRBV7-9, the J gene TRBJ2-7; D perhaps matches TRBD2 (6 bases). V was clipped by 5 bases and J by 0 bases, with 26 bases between them. There are 19 residues in the CDR3. The germline gives CDR1 SEHNR, CDR2 FQNEAQ (reference sequence). CDR3 sequence: CASSDPTEPGARLSYEQYF. The CDR3 DNA follows: TGTGCCAGCAGCGACCCGACCGAACCGGGAGCCCGACTCTCCTACGAGCAGTACTTC.

This clonotype was counted ten times or more. The V gene is TRBV7-9, the J gene TRBJ2-5, with 7 bases matching TRBD1. This CDR3 spans 15 amino acids. V trimming: 5 bases; J trimming: 3 bases; junction bases outside the gene matches: 9. Germline CDR1 SEHNR, CDR2 FQNEAQ (reference sequence). In DNA, the CDR3 is TGTGCCAGCAGCCTAAGGGGACAGCCAAAAGAGACCCAGTACTTC. Amino acids: CASSLRGQPKETQYF.

This chain uses TRBV14 with TRBJ2-3; weak D call: TRBD1 (5 bases). Looked up from germline, CDR1 is SGHDN and CDR2 is FVKESK. V lost 0 bases and J 4 bases, leaving 8 bases between the germline ends. The CDR3 consists of 14 residues. The CDR3 DNA reads TGTGCCAGCAGCCAAGATGCAGGGTCAGATACGCAGTATTTT. Residues: CASSQDAGSDTQYF.

This clonotype has ten or more counts. J is TRBJ1-6 and V is TRBV27; 10 positions match TRBD1. With 5 bases clipped from V and 10 bases from J, the junction kept 8 bases outside the gene matches. Germline V gene lookup returns CDR1 MNHEY and CDR2 SMNVEV (reference sequence). The CDR3 is made up of 15 amino acids. The CDR3 bases are TGTGCCAGCAGTCCCTCCGGGACAGGGGCGTCACCCCTCCACTTT. It yields the protein CASSPSGTGASPLHF.

This clonotype was observed a handful of times. The chain recombines TRBV20-1 with TRBJ1-1, with 8 bases that match TRBD1. Germline trimming cut 6 bases from V and 4 bases from J; bases unmatched to any gene: 7. The CDR3 runs to 13 residues. Per the germline V gene, CDR1 is DFQATT and CDR2 is SNEGSKA (reference sequence). The CDR3 loop reads CSAEPQGGTEAFF. In nucleotides, the CDR3 is TGCAGTGCGGAACCACAGGGGGGCACTGAAGCTTTCTTT.

This clonotype has a handful of counts. The J gene is TRBJ2-5, the V gene TRBV2, with D perhaps TRBD2 (5 bases). Trimming stripped 6 bases from V and 9 bases from J, with 20 bases between. This CDR3 contains 14 residues. Germline values: CDR1 SNHLY, CDR2 FYNNEI. The CDR3 region is CASRTGEPRVAQYF. In nucleotides, the CDR3 is TGTGCCAGCAGGACCGGGGAGCCAAGAGTGGCCCAGTACTTC.

Only one count was recorded for this clonotype. CDR3 protein: CASSYVRGSESYNEQFF. The DNA for the CDR3 is TGTGCCAGCAGTTACGTCCGGGGGAGCGAGTCCTACAATGAGCAGTTCTTC. The genes are TRBV6-5 and TRBJ2-1; perhaps TRBD2 as D (6 bases). There are 17 residues in the CDR3. The V end lost 2 bases, the J end lost 1 base, and 15 bases lay between the germline ends. From germline, CDR1 is MNHEY and CDR2 SVGAGI.

The gene calls are TRBV6-2 or TRBV6-3 and TRBJ2-5, with 9 nucleotides matching TRBD2. The germline V gene has CDR1 MNHEY and CDR2 SVGEGT. Unmatched junction bases numbered 23, after V lost 5 bases and J lost 7 bases. The CDR3 is made up of 19 amino acids. The CDR3 DNA reads TGTGCCAGCAGTGACCCTAAGCTGATGGCGGGAGGGCGGGGAGGGACCCAGTACTTC. Protein product: CASSDPKLMAGGRGGTQYF.

The chain carries TRBV5-1 and TRBJ1-3; possible D gene TRBD1, 5 bases. The CDR3 is 15 residues long. V dropped 0 bases and J dropped 2 bases, with 9 bases sitting between them. Germline V CDR1 and CDR2: SGHRS, YFSETQ. The CDR3 sequence: CASSLGQSAGNTIYF. The CDR3 nucleotides read TGCGCCAGCAGCTTGGGACAGAGCGCTGGAAACACCATATATTTT.

The sample holds a few counts of this clonotype. This chain uses TRBV7-9 with TRBJ1-4; D may be TRBD1 (5 bases). Germline lookup yields CDR1 SEHNR and CDR2 FQNEAQ (reference sequence). V lost 7 bases and J lost 3, with 9 bases in between. CDR3 length: 13 residues. Here the CDR3 DNA reads TGTGCCAGCATGGGGCGGGCTAATGAAAAACTGTTTTTT. Encoded protein: CASMGRANEKLFF.

Many counts were recorded for this clonotype. The genes are TRBV11-2 and TRBJ1-5, with D perhaps matching TRBD1 (5 bases). V was pared by 1 base and J by 7 bases, with 11 bases between. This CDR3 is built from 14 residues. Germline CDR1 reads SGHAT; CDR2 reads FQNNGV. The DNA for the CDR3 is TGTGCCAGCAGCTTAGTAGGGGTTACGCAGCCCCAGCATTTT. It yields the protein CASSLVGVTQPQHF.

As concerns this clonotype: A read error may produce the germline difference seen at one junction end. The rearrangement uses TRBV7-3 and TRBJ2-6, with a tentative D call TRBD2 (5 bases). From germline, CDR1 is SGHTA and CDR2 FQGTGA. CDR3 size: 15 residues. CDR3 coding DNA: TGTGTCAGCAGCTTAAGCGGAGCAGGGGCCAACGTCCTGACTTTC. Its protein product is CVSSLSGAGANVLTF. Combining the CDR3 with reference TRBV7-3 and TRBJ2-6 gives the whole variable domain GAGVSQTPSNKVTEKGKYVELRCDPISGHTALYWYRQSLGQGPEFLIYFQGTGAADDSGLPNDRFFAVRPEGSVSTLKIQRTERGDSAVYLCVSSLSGAGANVLTFGAGSRLTVL.

V gene TRBV20-1 combines with J gene TRBJ2-2; D perhaps matches TRBD2 (6 bases). Trimming cost V 2 bases and J 3 bases, with 10 bases left between them. The CDR3 consists of 14 residues. Germline assignment: CDR1 DFQATT and CDR2 SNEGSKA (reference sequence). In nucleotides, the CDR3 is TGCAGTGCTAGACTAGGGAGGTACACCGGGGAGCTGTTTTTT. Translating gives CSARLGRYTGELFF.

Of note for this clonotype: With a much larger clone just one base away, this may be a read error. The chain uses TRBV24-1 and TRBJ2-6; D is undetermined. The CDR3 totals 18 residues. The ends were cut back, 2 bases at V and 0 bases at J, with 13 bases in the middle. The germline V gene encodes CDR1 KGHDR and CDR2 SFDVKD. CDR3 loop: CATSDSDKSFSGANVLTF. The CDR3 DNA reads as TGTGCCACCAGTGATTCCGACAAGTCCTTCTCTGGGGCCAACGTCCTGACTTTC.

The gene calls are TRBV2 and TRBJ2-7; D is possibly TRBD1 (6 bases). This CDR3 contains 17 residues. V lost 3 bases to trimming and J lost 2 bases, with 20 bases between them. Looked up from germline, CDR1 is SNHLY and CDR2 is FYNNEI. As DNA, the CDR3 is TGTGCCAGCAGTGACCGACAGGTTCCGAACAGGGCCTACGAGCAGTACTTC. Translated, it gives CASSDRQVPNRAYEQYF.

This clonotype was observed at least ten times. The rearrangement links TRBV28 to TRBJ1-1; TRBD1 is a possible D gene (5 bases). The CDR3 runs 20 residues. The germline gives CDR1 MDHEN, CDR2 SYDVKM. V lost 2 bases and J 5 bases, leaving 30 bases between the germline ends. The CDR3 loop is CASSLIGVMFSGPGGTEAFF. In DNA form, the CDR3 reads TGTGCCAGCAGTTTAATTGGGGTGATGTTTTCGGGACCCGGAGGGACTGAAGCTTTCTTT.

V is TRBV30 and J is TRBJ2-5; D unresolved. Germline lookup yields CDR1 GTSNPN and CDR2 SVGIG (reference sequence). Trimming left V 4 bases short and J 0 bases short, with 9 bases between. The CDR3 consists of 13 residues. As DNA, the CDR3 is TGTGCCTGGATCTCAGGAAACCAAGAGACCCAGTACTTC. This sequence encodes CAWISGNQETQYF.

This clonotype showed up many times. The J gene is TRBJ1-1, the V gene TRBV6-2 or TRBV6-3, with no clear D. The CDR3 length is 14 residues. The ends were cut back, 2 bases at V and 0 bases at J, with 7 bases in the middle. The germline V gene encodes CDR1 MNHEY and CDR2 SVGEGT. The CDR3 loop reads CASSYGQMNTEAFF. The CDR3 DNA is TGTGCCAGCAGTTACGGGCAGATGAACACTGAAGCTTTCTTT.

Of note for this clonotype: Since a much larger clone is just one base distant, this may be a read error. The chain links TRBV28 to TRBJ2-7; D possibly matches TRBD1 or TRBD2 (5 bases each). Germline V lookup: CDR1 MDHEN, CDR2 SYDVKM. The germline V and J ends were trimmed by 5 bases and 3 bases, with 14 bases remaining between them. The length of the CDR3 is 14 residues. The CDR3 DNA reads TGTGCCAGCAGTGACGCCGGGACGGTCTACGAGCAGTACTTC. Its translation: CASSDAGTVYEQYF. Variable domain in full (rest from reference TRBV28 and TRBJ2-7): DVKVTQSSRYLVKRTGEKVFLECVQDMDHENMFWYRQDPGLGLRLIYFSYDVKMKEKGDIPEGYSVSREKKERFSLILESASTNQTSMYLCASSDAGTVYEQYFGPGTRLTVT.